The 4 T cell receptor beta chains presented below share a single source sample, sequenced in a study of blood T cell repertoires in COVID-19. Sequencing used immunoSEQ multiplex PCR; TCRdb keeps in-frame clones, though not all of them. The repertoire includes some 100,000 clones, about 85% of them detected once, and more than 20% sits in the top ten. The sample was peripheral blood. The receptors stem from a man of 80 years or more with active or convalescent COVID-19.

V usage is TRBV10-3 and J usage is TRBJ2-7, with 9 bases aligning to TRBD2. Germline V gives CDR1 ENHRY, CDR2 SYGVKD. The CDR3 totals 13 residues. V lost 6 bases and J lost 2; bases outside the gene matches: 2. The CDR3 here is CAIRGLAAYEQYF. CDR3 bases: TGTGCCATCAGGGGACTAGCTGCCTACGAGCAGTACTTC.

In nucleotides, the CDR3 is TGTGCCAGCGGCGAGAGAGGAGGTTCACCCCTCCACTTT. It codes for CASGERGGSPLHF. The V gene is TRBV14, the J gene TRBJ1-6; D gene ambiguous. Between the trimmed V and J ends, which lost 8 bases and 9 bases, there was a span of 14 bases. This CDR3 contains 13 residues. Germline-derived CDR1 and CDR2 are SGHDN and FVKESK.

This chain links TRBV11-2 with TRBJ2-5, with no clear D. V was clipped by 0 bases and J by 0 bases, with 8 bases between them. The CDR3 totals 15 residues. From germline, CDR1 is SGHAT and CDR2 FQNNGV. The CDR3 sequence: CASSLDHDYQETQYF. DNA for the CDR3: TGTGCCAGCAGCTTAGATCACGACTACCAAGAGACCCAGTACTTC.

CDR3 nucleotide sequence: TGTGCCAGCAGCACAGGCCGGGGGACTGAAGCTTTCTTT. Protein product: CASSTGRGTEAFF. This chain uses TRBV5-6 with TRBJ1-1; tentatively, D is TRBD1 (5 bases). Trimming left V 4 bases short and J 5 bases short, with 12 bases between. Germline values: CDR1 SGHDT, CDR2 YYEEEE. The CDR3 consists of 13 residues.